The table lists the clone carrying this T cell receptor beta chain with many counts. Its antigen is undetermined. This record belongs to a study of T cell repertoires in cytomegalovirus infection. Study context: Based on public TCR beta signatures, there were indications of CMV infection and of a matching HLA type. Findings and caveats of the study: It was HLA-C-restricted CMV-specific TCR beta clonotypes that dominated the response ex vivo. Cumulated frequencies of public TCR beta families served to identify carriers of CMV plus the relevant HLA.

This CDR3 comprises 16 residues. V gave up 4 bases and J gave up 4 bases, with 19 bases separating them. Germline V gene lookup returns CDR1 SGHTA and CDR2 FQGNSA. TCRdb analysed the reads with MiXCR anew, one entry per CDR3 protein. The sample shows about 300,000 distinct CDR3 sequences, about 9.2% of them seen only once. This TCR was sampled from a human donor in good health (CMV status not recorded). Some clones in this sample may be carry-over from other donors' samples. J is TRBJ1-1 and V is TRBV7-2; tentatively, D is TRBD1 (5 bases). Sequencing input: PBMCs. CDR3 sequence: CASSSSGTGGSTEAFF. CDR3 in DNA: TGTGCCAGCAGCTCATCCGGGACGGGAGGGTCCACTGAAGCTTTCTTT.